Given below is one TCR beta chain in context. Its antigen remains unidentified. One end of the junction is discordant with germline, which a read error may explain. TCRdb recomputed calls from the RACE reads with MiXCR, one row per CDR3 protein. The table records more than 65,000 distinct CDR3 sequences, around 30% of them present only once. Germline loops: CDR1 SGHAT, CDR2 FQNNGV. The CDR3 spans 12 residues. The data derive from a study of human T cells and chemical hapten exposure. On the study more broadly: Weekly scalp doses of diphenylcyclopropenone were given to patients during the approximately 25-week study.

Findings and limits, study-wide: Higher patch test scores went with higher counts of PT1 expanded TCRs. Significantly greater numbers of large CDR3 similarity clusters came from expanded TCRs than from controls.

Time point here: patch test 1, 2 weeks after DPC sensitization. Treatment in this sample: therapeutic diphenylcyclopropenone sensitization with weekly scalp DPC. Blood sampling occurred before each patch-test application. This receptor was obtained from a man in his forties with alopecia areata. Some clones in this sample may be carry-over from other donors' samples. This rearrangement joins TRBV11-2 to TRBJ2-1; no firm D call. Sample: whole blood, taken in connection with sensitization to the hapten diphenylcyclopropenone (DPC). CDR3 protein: CASSLDVREQFF. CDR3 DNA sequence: TGCGCCAGCAGCTTAGATGTACGGGAGCAGTTCTTC.